Included here is one T cell receptor beta chain sequence, with context. With 3 bases removed from V and 6 bases from J, the gap between germline ends came to 9 bases. The length of the CDR3 is 13 residues. The germline CDR1 and CDR2 sequences are SGHTA and FQGTGA. The record originates from a study of technical replicates of blood from several donors. Only in-frame clones appear in the TCRdb table, and some are missing; sequencing was by immunoSEQ multiplex PCR. The profile shows more than 55,000 clones, approximately 91% of them singletons. This TCR was recovered from a human donor in good health. Some clones in this sample may be carry-over from other donors' samples. Material for sequencing was PBMCs. This chain uses TRBV7-3 with TRBJ1-5, with D hard to call. The CDR3 DNA follows: TGTGCCAGCAGCTTCGGGGTGGGTCAGCCCCAGCATTTT. As protein: CASSFGVGQPQHF.